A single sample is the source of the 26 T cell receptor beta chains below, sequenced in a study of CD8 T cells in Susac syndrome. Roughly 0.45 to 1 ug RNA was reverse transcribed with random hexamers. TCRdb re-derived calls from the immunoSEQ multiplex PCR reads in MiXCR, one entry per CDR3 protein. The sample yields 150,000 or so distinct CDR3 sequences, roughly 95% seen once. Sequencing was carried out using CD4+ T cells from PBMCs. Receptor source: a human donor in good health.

In DNA form, the CDR3 reads TGCAGTGCTACCCCGGGGACAGGGGAAATTGGCTACACCTTC. It yields the protein CSATPGTGEIGYTF. This chain joins TRBV20-1 and TRBJ1-2; 10 bases are shared with TRBD1. J gave up 7 bases and V 4 bases, and 9 bases lay outside the gene matches. Germline CDR1 DFQATT, CDR2 SNEGSKA (reference sequence). This CDR3 spans 14 amino acids.

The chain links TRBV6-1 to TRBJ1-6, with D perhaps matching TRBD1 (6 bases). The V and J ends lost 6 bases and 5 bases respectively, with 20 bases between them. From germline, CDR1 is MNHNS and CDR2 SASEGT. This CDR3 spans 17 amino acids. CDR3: CASRRDPHRVNNSPLHF. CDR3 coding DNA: TGTGCCAGCAGAAGGGACCCCCACAGGGTCAATAATTCACCCCTCCACTTT.

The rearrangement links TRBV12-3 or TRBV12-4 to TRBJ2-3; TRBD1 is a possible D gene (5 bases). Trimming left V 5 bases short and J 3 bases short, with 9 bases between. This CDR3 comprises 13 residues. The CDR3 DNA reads TGTGCCAGCAGTCCCGGACATACAGATACGCAGTATTTT. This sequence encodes CASSPGHTDTQYF.

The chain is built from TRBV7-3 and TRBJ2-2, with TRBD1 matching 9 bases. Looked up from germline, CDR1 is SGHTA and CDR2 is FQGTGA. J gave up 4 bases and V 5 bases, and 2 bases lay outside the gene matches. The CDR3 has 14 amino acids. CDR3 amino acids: CASSQGQGTGELFF. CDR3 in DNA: TGTGCCAGCAGCCAGGGACAGGGCACCGGGGAGCTGTTTTTT. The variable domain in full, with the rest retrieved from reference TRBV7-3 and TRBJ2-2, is GAGVSQTPSNKVTEKGKYVELRCDPISGHTALYWYRQSLGQGPEFLIYFQGTGAADDSGLPNDRFFAVRPEGSVSTLKIQRTERGDSAVYLCASSQGQGTGELFFGEGSRLTVL.

DNA of the CDR3: TGCGCCAGCAGTGCTTCTAGATCCACCGGGGAGCTGTTTTTT. It specifies CASSASRSTGELFF. This sequence joins TRBV10-1 and TRBJ2-2, with D unclear. Looked up from germline, CDR1 is WNHNN and CDR2 is SYGVQD (reference sequence). V was clipped by 4 bases and J by 4 bases, with 10 bases between them. This CDR3 spans 14 amino acids.

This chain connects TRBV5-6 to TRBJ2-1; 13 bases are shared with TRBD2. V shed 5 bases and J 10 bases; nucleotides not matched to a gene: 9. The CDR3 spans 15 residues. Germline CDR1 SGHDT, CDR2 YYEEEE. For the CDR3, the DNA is TGTGCCAGCAGTTTCAGACTAGCGGGGGGAGGGGAGCAGTTCTTC. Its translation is CASSFRLAGGGEQFF.

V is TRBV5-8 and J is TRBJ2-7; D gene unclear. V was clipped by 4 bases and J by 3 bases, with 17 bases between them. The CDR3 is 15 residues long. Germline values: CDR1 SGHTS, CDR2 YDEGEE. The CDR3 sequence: CASSRNPRQNYEQYF. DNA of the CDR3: TGTGCCAGCAGCAGAAACCCCCGCCAGAACTACGAGCAGTACTTC.

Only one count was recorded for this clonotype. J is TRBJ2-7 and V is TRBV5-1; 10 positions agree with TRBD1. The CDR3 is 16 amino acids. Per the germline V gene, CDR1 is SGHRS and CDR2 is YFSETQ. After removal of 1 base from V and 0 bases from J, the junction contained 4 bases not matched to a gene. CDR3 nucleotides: TGCGCCAGCAGCTTGTCCGGGACAGGGGTCTCCTACGAGCAGTACTTC. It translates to CASSLSGTGVSYEQYF.

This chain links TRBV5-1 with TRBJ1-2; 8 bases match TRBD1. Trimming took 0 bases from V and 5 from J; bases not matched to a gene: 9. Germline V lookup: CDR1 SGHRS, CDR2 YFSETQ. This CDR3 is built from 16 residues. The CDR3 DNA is TGCGCCAGCAGCTTGGTCATCTCAGGGGGCGAGTATGGCTACACCTTC. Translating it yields CASSLVISGGEYGYTF.

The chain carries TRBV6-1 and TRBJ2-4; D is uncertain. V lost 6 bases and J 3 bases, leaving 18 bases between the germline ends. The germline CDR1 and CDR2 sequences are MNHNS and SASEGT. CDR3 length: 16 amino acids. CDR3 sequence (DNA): TGTGCCAGCAGCCGTACTCTCACTCGAGGCAAAAACATTCAGTACTTC. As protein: CASSRTLTRGKNIQYF.

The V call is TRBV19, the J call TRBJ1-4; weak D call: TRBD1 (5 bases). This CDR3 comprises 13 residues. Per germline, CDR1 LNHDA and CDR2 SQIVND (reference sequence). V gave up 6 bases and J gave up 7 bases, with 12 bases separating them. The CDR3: CASRRGVSEKLFF. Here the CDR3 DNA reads TGTGCCAGTAGGAGGGGCGTGAGTGAAAAACTGTTTTTT.

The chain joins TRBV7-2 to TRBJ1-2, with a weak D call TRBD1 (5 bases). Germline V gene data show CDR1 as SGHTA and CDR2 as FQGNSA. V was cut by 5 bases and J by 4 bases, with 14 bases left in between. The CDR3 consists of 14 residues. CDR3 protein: CASSLLSGVYGYTF. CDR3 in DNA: TGTGCCAGCAGCCTCCTTTCGGGGGTCTATGGCTACACCTTC.

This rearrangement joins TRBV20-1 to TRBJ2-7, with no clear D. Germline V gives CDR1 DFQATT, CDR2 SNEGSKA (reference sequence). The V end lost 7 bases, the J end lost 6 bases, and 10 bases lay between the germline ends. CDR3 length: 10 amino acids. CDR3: CSVGRSEQYF. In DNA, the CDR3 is TGCAGTGTCGGCCGGTCCGAGCAGTACTTC.

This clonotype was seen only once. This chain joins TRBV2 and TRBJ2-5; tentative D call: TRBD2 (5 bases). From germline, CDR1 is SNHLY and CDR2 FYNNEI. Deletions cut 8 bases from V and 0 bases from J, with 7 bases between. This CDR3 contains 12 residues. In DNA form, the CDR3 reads TGTGCCAGCGACGGGGACCAAGAGACCCAGTACTTC. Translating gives CASDGDQETQYF.

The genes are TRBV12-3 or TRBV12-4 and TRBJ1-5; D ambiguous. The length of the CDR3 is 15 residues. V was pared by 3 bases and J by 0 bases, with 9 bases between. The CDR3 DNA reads TGTGCCAGCAGTTTTGGGCAAATTAGCAATCAGCCCCAGCATTTT. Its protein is CASSFGQISNQPQHF.

CDR3 amino acids: CASSKTGAQETQYF. CDR3 sequence (DNA): TGCGCCAGCAGCAAGACAGGGGCCCAAGAGACCCAGTACTTC. V is TRBV5-1 and J is TRBJ2-5; TRBD1 agrees at 8 bases. This CDR3 region has 14 residues. The V segment lost 4 bases and the J segment 1 base; nucleotides outside the gene matches: 3. Germline V gene data show CDR1 as SGHRS and CDR2 as YFSETQ.

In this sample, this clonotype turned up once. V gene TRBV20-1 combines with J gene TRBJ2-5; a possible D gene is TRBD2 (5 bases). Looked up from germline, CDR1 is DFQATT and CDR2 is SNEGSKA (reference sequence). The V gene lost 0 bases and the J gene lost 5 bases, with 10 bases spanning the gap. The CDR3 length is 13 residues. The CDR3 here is CSARDRGRETQYF. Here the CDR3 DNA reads TGCAGTGCTAGAGATCGGGGTCGGGAGACCCAGTACTTC.

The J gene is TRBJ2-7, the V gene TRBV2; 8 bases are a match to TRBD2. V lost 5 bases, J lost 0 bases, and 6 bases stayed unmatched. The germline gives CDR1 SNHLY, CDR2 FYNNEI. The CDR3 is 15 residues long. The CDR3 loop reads CASSPAGAGSYEQYF. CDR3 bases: TGTGCCAGCAGTCCAGCGGGGGCAGGCTCCTACGAGCAGTACTTC.

The chain's CDR3 is CATSRAPGQGYGYTF. The CDR3 DNA reads TGTGCCACCAGCAGAGCCCCGGGACAGGGGTATGGCTACACCTTC. The rearrangement uses TRBV15 and TRBJ1-2; 10 bases match TRBD1. The CDR3 runs 15 residues. Per the germline V gene, CDR1 is LNHNV and CDR2 is YYDKDF (reference sequence). Trimming at V came to 1 base and at J to 5 bases, leaving 4 bases not matched to a gene. Filled out from reference TRBV15 and TRBJ1-2, the complete variable domain reads DAMVIQNPRYQVTQFGKPVTLSCSQTLNHNVMYWYQQKSSQAPKLLFHYYDKDFNNEADTPDNFQSRRPNTSFCFLDIRSPGLGDTAMYLCATSRAPGQGYGYTFGSGTRLTVV.

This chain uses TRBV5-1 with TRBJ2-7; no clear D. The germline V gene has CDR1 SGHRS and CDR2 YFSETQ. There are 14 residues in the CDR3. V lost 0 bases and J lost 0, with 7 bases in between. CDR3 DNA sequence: TGCGCCAGCAGCTTGGGGTCGGTCTCCTACGAGCAGTACTTC. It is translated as CASSLGSVSYEQYF. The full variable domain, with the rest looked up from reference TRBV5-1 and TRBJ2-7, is KAGVTQTPRYLIKTRGQQVTLSCSPISGHRSVSWYQQTPGQGLQFLFEYFSETQRNKGNFPGRFSGRQFSNSRSEMNVSTLELGDSALYLCASSLGSVSYEQYFGPGTRLTVT.

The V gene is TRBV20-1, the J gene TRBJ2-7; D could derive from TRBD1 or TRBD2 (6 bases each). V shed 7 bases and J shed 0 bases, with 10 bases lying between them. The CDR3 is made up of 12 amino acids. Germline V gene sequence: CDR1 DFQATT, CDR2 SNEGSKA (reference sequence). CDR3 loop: CSVGGASYEQYF. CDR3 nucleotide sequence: TGCAGTGTCGGGGGCGCCTCCTACGAGCAGTACTTC.

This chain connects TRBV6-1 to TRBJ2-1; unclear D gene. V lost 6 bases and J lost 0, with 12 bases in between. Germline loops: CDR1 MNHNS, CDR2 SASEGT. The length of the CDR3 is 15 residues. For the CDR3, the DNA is TGTGCCAGCAGGGCAACTCCAAGCTCCTACAATGAGCAGTTCTTC. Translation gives CASRATPSSYNEQFF.

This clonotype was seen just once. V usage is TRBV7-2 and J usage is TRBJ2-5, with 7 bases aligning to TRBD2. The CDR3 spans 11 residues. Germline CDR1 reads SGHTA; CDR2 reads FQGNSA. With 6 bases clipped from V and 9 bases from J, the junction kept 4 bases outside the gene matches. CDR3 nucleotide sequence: TGTGCCAGCAGTTATGCGGGGGCCCAGTACTTC. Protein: CASSYAGAQYF.

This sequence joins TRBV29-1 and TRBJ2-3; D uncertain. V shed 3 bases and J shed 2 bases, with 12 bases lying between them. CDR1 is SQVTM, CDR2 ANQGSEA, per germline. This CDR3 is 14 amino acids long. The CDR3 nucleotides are TGCAGCGTTGAGGAGTTAGGGTCCACAGATACGCAGTATTTT. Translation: CSVEELGSTDTQYF.

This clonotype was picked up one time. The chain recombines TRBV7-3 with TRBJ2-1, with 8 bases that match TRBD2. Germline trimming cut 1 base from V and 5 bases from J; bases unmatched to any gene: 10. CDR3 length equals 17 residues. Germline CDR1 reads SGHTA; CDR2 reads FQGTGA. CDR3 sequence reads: CASSLNGGGGTDNEQFF. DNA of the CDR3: TGTGCCAGCAGCTTAAACGGGGGCGGGGGGACTGACAATGAGCAGTTCTTC. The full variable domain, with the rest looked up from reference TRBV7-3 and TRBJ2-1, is GAGVSQTPSNKVTEKGKYVELRCDPISGHTALYWYRQSLGQGPEFLIYFQGTGAADDSGLPNDRFFAVRPEGSVSTLKIQRTERGDSAVYLCASSLNGGGGTDNEQFFGPGTRLTVL.

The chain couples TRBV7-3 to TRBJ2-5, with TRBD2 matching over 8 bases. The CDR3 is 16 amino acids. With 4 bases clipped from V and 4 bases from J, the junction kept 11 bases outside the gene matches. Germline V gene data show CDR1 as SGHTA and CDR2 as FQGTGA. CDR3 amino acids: CASSYSSGGGGETQYF. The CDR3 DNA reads TGTGCCAGCAGCTACTCCTCCGGGGGGGGAGGAGAGACCCAGTACTTC.